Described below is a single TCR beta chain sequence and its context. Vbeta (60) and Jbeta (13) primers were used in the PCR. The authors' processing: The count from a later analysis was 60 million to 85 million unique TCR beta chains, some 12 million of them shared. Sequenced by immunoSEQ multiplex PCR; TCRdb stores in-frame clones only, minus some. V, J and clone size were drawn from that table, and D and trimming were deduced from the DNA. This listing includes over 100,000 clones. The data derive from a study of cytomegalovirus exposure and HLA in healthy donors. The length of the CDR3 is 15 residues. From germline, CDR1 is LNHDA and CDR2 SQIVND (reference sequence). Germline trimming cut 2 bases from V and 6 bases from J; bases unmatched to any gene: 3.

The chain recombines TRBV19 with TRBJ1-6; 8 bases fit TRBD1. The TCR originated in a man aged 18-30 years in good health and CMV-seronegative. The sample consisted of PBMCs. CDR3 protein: CASSISQGGNSPLHF. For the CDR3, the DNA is TGTGCCAGTAGTATATCACAGGGGGGTAATTCACCCCTCCACTTT.